This T cell receptor beta chain was documented in a study of lymphopenia after photon versus proton radiotherapy. The CDR3 consists of 16 residues. Germline assignment: CDR1 SGHRS and CDR2 YFSETQ. J was trimmed by 5 bases and V by 4 bases; bases with no gene match: 10. Libraries were prepared by immunoSEQ multiplex PCR; TCRdb keeps only in-frame clonotypes and omits some of them. The sample carries around 64,000 clones, about nine tenths recorded once. The sequences come from peripheral blood, collected from a patient treated with proton-based radiotherapy. The chain recombines TRBV5-1 with TRBJ2-5; 11 bases agree with TRBD2. The TCR sequence derives from an elderly man with esophageal cancer. The CDR3 bases are TGCGCCAGCAGCCCCGAACCTCTAGCGGGAGGTGAGACCCAGTACTTC. This encodes CASSPEPLAGGETQYF. Using reference TRBV5-1 and TRBJ2-5 for the parts outside the CDR3, the full variable domain is KAGVTQTPRYLIKTRGQQVTLSCSPISGHRSVSWYQQTPGQGLQFLFEYFSETQRNKGNFPGRFSGRQFSNSRSEMNVSTLELGDSALYLCASSPEPLAGGETQYFGPGTRLLVL.